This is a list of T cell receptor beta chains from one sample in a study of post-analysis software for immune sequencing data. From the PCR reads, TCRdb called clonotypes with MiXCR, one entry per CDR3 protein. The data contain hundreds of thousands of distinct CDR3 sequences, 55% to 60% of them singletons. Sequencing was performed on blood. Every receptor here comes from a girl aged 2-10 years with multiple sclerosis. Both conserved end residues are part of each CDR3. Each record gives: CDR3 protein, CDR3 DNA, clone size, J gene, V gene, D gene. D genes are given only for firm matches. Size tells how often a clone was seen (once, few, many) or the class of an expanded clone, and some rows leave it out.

cdr3_aa: CAISQGETSEQYF
cdr3_nt: TGTGCCATCAGTCAAGGAGAGACTAGCGAGCAGTACTTC
clone_size: few
j_call: TRBJ2-7
v_call: TRBV10-3
d_call: -

cdr3_aa: CATKGQGKAYEQYF
cdr3_nt: TGTGCCACCAAGGGACAGGGGAAGGCGTACGAGCAGTACTTC
clone_size: -
j_call: TRBJ2-7
v_call: TRBV6-2/TRBV6-3
d_call: TRBD1

cdr3_aa: CANPGGYTF
cdr3_nt: TGTGCCAACCCGGGTGGCTACACCTTC
clone_size: -
j_call: TRBJ1-2
v_call: TRBV2
d_call: -

cdr3_aa: CASSLEAGLRQPQHF
cdr3_nt: TGCGCCAGCAGCTTGGAGGCAGGGCTGCGCCAGCCCCAGCATTTT
clone_size: once
j_call: TRBJ1-5
v_call: TRBV5-1
d_call: -

cdr3_aa: CASSLAVGEKLFF
cdr3_nt: TGTGCCAGCAGTTTAGCGGTGGGTGAAAAACTGTTTTTT
clone_size: -
j_call: TRBJ1-4
v_call: TRBV12-3/TRBV12-4
d_call: -

cdr3_aa: CAISDREGINSPLHF
cdr3_nt: TGTGCCATTAGTGATAGGGAGGGGATTAATTCACCCCTCCACTTT
clone_size: -
j_call: TRBJ1-6
v_call: TRBV10-3
d_call: -

cdr3_aa: CSAKRGRNEQFF
cdr3_nt: TGCAGTGCTAAGAGGGGGAGGAATGAGCAGTTCTTC
clone_size: -
j_call: TRBJ2-1
v_call: TRBV20-1
d_call: -

cdr3_aa: CASSPLRGRGYEQYF
cdr3_nt: TGTGCCAGCAGTCCCCTCAGGGGGCGAGGGTACGAGCAGTACTTC
clone_size: -
j_call: TRBJ2-7
v_call: TRBV28
d_call: TRBD1

cdr3_aa: CSARGSSGAYEQYF
cdr3_nt: TGCAGTGCTAGGGGTTCTAGCGGAGCCTACGAGCAGTACTTC
clone_size: -
j_call: TRBJ2-7
v_call: TRBV20-1
d_call: TRBD2

cdr3_aa: CASSLGAGSGFF
cdr3_nt: TGTGCCAGCAGCTTAGGGGCTGGCAGCGGGTTCTTC
clone_size: -
j_call: TRBJ2-1
v_call: TRBV7-8
d_call: -

cdr3_aa: CAWSLGLGVQETQYF
cdr3_nt: TGTGCCTGGAGTCTAGGATTGGGGGTCCAAGAGACCCAGTACTTC
clone_size: -
j_call: TRBJ2-5
v_call: TRBV30
d_call: -

cdr3_aa: CAISARLAGGPASSFYEQYF
cdr3_nt: TGTGCCATCAGTGCTAGACTAGCGGGAGGTCCAGCCTCCTCATTCTACGAGCAGTACTTC
clone_size: few
j_call: TRBJ2-7
v_call: TRBV10-3
d_call: TRBD2

cdr3_aa: CASSFISTRDKFSYEQYF
cdr3_nt: TGCGCCAGCAGCTTTATATCTACCCGGGACAAGTTCTCCTACGAGCAGTACTTC
clone_size: -
j_call: TRBJ2-7
v_call: TRBV5-1
d_call: -

cdr3_aa: CATSRSIGTGTGRGETQYF
cdr3_nt: TGTGCCACCAGCAGAAGCATTGGAACCGGGACAGGGAGGGGAGAGACCCAGTACTTC
clone_size: -
j_call: TRBJ2-5
v_call: TRBV15
d_call: TRBD1

cdr3_aa: CASSLDGNYGYTF
cdr3_nt: TGCGCCAGCAGCTTGGACGGGAACTATGGCTACACCTTC
clone_size: many
j_call: TRBJ1-2
v_call: TRBV5-1
d_call: -

cdr3_aa: CASSPLAGLTYEQYF
cdr3_nt: TGTGCCAGCAGCCCCCTGGCGGGACTAACCTACGAGCAGTACTTC
clone_size: -
j_call: TRBJ2-7
v_call: TRBV11-2
d_call: TRBD2

cdr3_aa: CASSYSNVWDEQFF
cdr3_nt: TGTGCCAGCAGTTACTCCAACGTCTGGGATGAGCAGTTCTTC
clone_size: -
j_call: TRBJ2-1
v_call: TRBV6-6
d_call: -

cdr3_aa: CASSPVGGGPPETQYF
cdr3_nt: TGTGCCAGCAGCCCCGTGGGGGGGGGCCCACCAGAGACCCAGTACTTC
clone_size: few
j_call: TRBJ2-5
v_call: TRBV4-2
d_call: -

cdr3_aa: CATSSEVAYEQYF
cdr3_nt: TGTGCCACCAGCAGCGAAGTAGCCTACGAGCAGTACTTC
clone_size: -
j_call: TRBJ2-7
v_call: TRBV15
d_call: -

cdr3_aa: CATTPGSKYNEQFF
cdr3_nt: TGTGCCACCACCCCCGGTTCAAAATACAATGAGCAGTTCTTC
clone_size: -
j_call: TRBJ2-1
v_call: TRBV24-1
d_call: -

cdr3_aa: CASSEVGPWGEHDNEQFF
cdr3_nt: TGTGCCAGCAGTGAAGTGGGTCCGTGGGGAGAACATGACAATGAGCAGTTCTTC
clone_size: -
j_call: TRBJ2-1
v_call: TRBV6-1
d_call: -

cdr3_aa: CSARALPNRSSPLHF
cdr3_nt: TGCAGTGCTAGAGCCCTTCCGAACAGGTCTTCCCCCCTCCACTTT
clone_size: few
j_call: TRBJ1-6
v_call: TRBV20-1
d_call: -

cdr3_aa: CASSYLGAGANNEQFF
cdr3_nt: TGTGCCAGCAGTTACCTGGGGGCGGGGGCGAACAATGAGCAGTTCTTC
clone_size: -
j_call: TRBJ2-1
v_call: TRBV6-5
d_call: -

cdr3_aa: CASSLDSPSTDTQYF
cdr3_nt: TGTGCCAGCAGCTTAGACAGCCCCAGCACAGATACGCAGTATTTT
clone_size: once
j_call: TRBJ2-3
v_call: TRBV13
d_call: -